Sequencing of this TCR beta chain was carried out in a study of cytomegalovirus exposure and HLA in healthy donors (TCRdb year 2017). With respect to the entire study: An earlier analysis of fewer than 750 of the donors reported about 260 Gb of sequence data and 100 million to 120 million unique TCR beta sequences obtained from approximately 180 million T cells. Roughly 290 gigabases of sequencing data and 75 million to 85 million unique TCR sequences made up an early release that covered approximately 650 HLA-typed donors. Among the roughly 400 genotyped donors, approximately 81% belonged to the genetic ancestry cluster associated with self-reported Caucasian donors. The study aimed to test whether cataloging public T cell receptors could reveal signatures of past pathogen exposure. The study profiled the T cell repertoires of under 700 subjects by immunosequencing and related them to cytomegalovirus serostatus. Along with the roughly 710-subject first cohort, a separate validation cohort of over 90 different subjects was used. To predict cytomegalovirus infection status, the study brought together high-throughput TCR immunosequencing, statistical association of individual TCRs with disease status, and machine learning. A later analysis re-examined previously published TCR beta repertoires from roughly 650 donors and added high-resolution HLA genotyping to investigate patterns of TCR occurrence. In the later analysis, no new phenotypic data were used to find candidate immune exposures; instead, reliance was placed on TCR beta sequences and their occurrence across donors. An earlier analysis of some 500 of the donors applied high-throughput TCR beta sequencing to assess whether each TCR beta V gene segment acted as functional or pseudogenic. Donor age, sex, ethnicity and CMV serostatus were collected together with the repertoire data. A later genetic analysis took genome-wide SNP genotypes for about 60% of the roughly 670 donors and used that subset as a discovery cohort. Every discovery cohort repertoire had been produced on one sequencing platform. Class I and class II HLA loci were covered by the typing at four-digit resolution. Typing coverage varied by locus: roughly 620-640 donors for A, B, C, DRB1 and DQB1; under 550 for DQA1; approximately 570 for DPA1; under 490 for DPB1. About 5 DR-DQ haplotypes were handled as single units for association and clustering, since linkage in the cohort was strong. Among about 390 genotyped donors of the cohort, an average of around 240,000 unique TCR beta nucleotide sequences were sequenced per donor, roughly 18% of them non-productive.

The cohort consisted of 650 to 850 healthy bone marrow donors. At the time of sampling, all cohort members were nominally healthy, though unrecorded immune exposures were likely present. The donor tested CMV seronegative, placing the donor among the approximately 400 seronegative members of the cohort. Each donor provided a peripheral blood sample, and peripheral blood mononuclear cells were used for TCR beta sequencing. Genomic DNA was extracted from the blood cell samples with the Qiagen DNeasy Blood Extraction Kit. The paper's findings and limits, for the study overall: Compared with the approximately 710-donor mean, donors in an Asian-associated ancestry cluster had fewer N-insertions in productive TCRs, according to a later genetic analysis. Several of the top co-occurrence clusters appeared to be linked to parvovirus B19, influenza, CMV and Epstein-Barr virus, according to a later analysis. Because the 87-base-pair reads could not distinguish some IMGT-functional V segments, including TRBV6-2 and TRBV6-3, those segments were excluded. Linkage disequilibrium might explain the correlated functional status among segregating V segments, but an unknown experimental factor could not be excluded. In an earlier analysis of 587 of the donors, most TCR beta V segments appeared in productive rearrangements about 90% or about 30% of the time, broadly matching IMGT annotations. Seventeen rarely observed V segments, including chromosome 9 orphons, were excluded from the earlier analysis of about 610 of the donors because counts were too low. Cytomegalovirus status was reported to be diagnosed by the classifier with high specificity and sensitivity in both the original and validation cohorts. In a later analysis, most CMV-associated TCR beta chains were found to appear HLA-restricted, with HLA associations seemingly driven largely by CMV exposure. In a later analysis, HLA-associated TCR beta chains were found to be more clonally expanded and to have lower generation probabilities than equally common non-associated chains. A further reported finding was that TCR beta sequences accurately predicted the HLA-A and HLA-B alleles for most subjects in the first cohort. CMV serostatus was the only immune exposure information available for the cohort. The study gave a list of more than 150 TCR beta chains associated with cytomegalovirus. The authors suggested that the approach could potentially be generalized to other disease states and immunological phenotypes. In a later analysis, TCR association rates were found to vary across HLA loci, with the most associated TCRs seen for DRB1 alleles and the fewest for HLA-C alleles. Because HLA typing was missing for some donors at each locus, association tests included only the typed subset. At a false discovery rate of 0.05, a later analysis linked 16,000 or so TCR beta sequences to specific HLA alleles. Across donors, most TCR sequences were observed very rarely, whereas some public TCRs were present in many individuals. Strong co-occurrence of HLA alleles, especially DR and DQ, made assigning TCR associations to individual alleles difficult. The presence/absence analyses assumed that sequencing depth was roughly uniform across donors, and that assumption may not be true. The cohort was sequenced for TCR beta chains only, and without alpha or paired-chain data the features that could be detected were limited. In vitro tests confirmed that a few of the cytomegalovirus-associated TCR beta chains recognize cytomegalovirus antigens. A group of highly shared sequence variants was considered likely to be a technical artifact of the sequencing pipeline. An association between a missense DCLRE1C variant and V-gene and J-gene trimming of TCR beta chains was found in a later genetic analysis and replicated in an independent cohort.

In regard to this clone: The clone's antigen remains unknown. No much larger clone exists at a distance of one base, and base qualities are not known.

The library came from the immunoSEQ multiplex PCR assay. The multiplex PCR relied on a mix of 60 forward primers for TCR Vbeta segments and 13 reverse primers for TCR Jbeta segments. The CDR3 region of rearranged TCR beta genes was amplified from genomic DNA with a multiplex PCR assay. The amplified TCR beta libraries were sequenced on the Illumina HiSeq System as 87-base-pair reads. The study's own analysis went as follows. A later analysis counted tens of millions of unique TCR beta chains across the 650 to 800 repertoires, and some 11 million of these chains were shared by at least two donors. Raw reads were error-corrected and collapsed into unique sequences by a nearest-neighbor algorithm in which closely related sequences were merged to remove PCR and sequencing errors. CDR3 sequences were aligned to IMGT reference sequences to assign V, D and J gene segments. Each retained sequence needed at least a six-nucleotide match to both a V gene segment and a J gene segment. A rearrangement was called productive if the CDR3 had no stop codons and remained in frame with V and J, and every other rearrangement was called non-productive. CDR3 was defined according to IMGT convention as the region running from the second conserved V-encoded cysteine to the conserved J-encoded phenylalanine. In an earlier analysis of more than 550 of the donors, sequences lacking an unambiguous match to a single V gene segment were excluded. In an earlier analysis of approximately 590 of the donors, a V segment was called functional when productive rearrangements were above 56.7%, and segregating when the standard deviation between donors exceeded 5%. A statistical classification framework was built for diagnosing cytomegalovirus status from the catalog of TCR beta chain sequences. V and J gene assignment, in a later analysis, came from comparing TCR nucleotide sequences with IMGT/GENE-DB human TR gene sequences. Using the TCRdist pipeline, a later analysis assigned CDR3 sequences along with most-parsimonious VDJ recombination scenarios. In a later analysis, each TCR beta chain was defined by its CDR3 amino acid sequence together with its V-gene family, and reads without a unique V-gene family were excluded. In a later analysis, several hundred highly shared, low-generation-probability nucleotide sequences were removed to address suspected cross-contamination and a sequencing artifact. In a later analysis, a clonal expansion index for each public chain was calculated from normalized within-repertoire ranks of inferred template counts. In a later analysis, generation probabilities were computed with a VDJ recombination model fitted to out-of-frame rearrangements, and the resulting probabilities were checked against IGoR. Hypergeometric tests were used in a later analysis to score TCR-TCR, TCR-HLA and TCR-CMV co-occurrence, with a repertoire-size bias correction applied to the TCR pairs. A later analysis estimated false discovery rates by permuting HLA or CMV assignments 20 times. In a later analysis, co-occurring TCRs were grouped with DBSCAN, and TCRdist sequence similarity was added when clustering was performed within HLA-allele-positive subsets. For co-occurrence clustering, repertoires with fewer than 30,000 or more than 120,000 public chains were excluded, along with 5 or 6 repertoires with anomalous nucleotide sharing. TCRdb took this table from immuneACCESS and kept in-frame rearrangements with V and J called. Such tables lack part of the clones; where checked against another copy, unresolved V genes explain under half of the gap, and the rest is unexplained. That table is the source of V, J and clone size, and D and trimming were worked out from the DNA. The sample includes hundreds of thousands of clones, with around 80% observed a single time. The ten most abundant clones make up about 0.5% of the sample.

From a lookup of the germline V gene (reference sequence), CDR1 and CDR2 are MNHEY and SMNVEV. The germline V end is reduced by 2 bases and the J end by 8 bases; junction bases left unmatched: 8. The CDR3 holds 15 amino acids from the cysteine to the phenylalanine. Solely the CDR3 DNA is kept, with 45 bases framed from the first base. Source material: PBMCs. The TCR sequence derives from a boy between 10 and 17 years old in good health and CMV-seronegative. The rearranged chain carries TRBV27 and TRBJ1-4; TRBD1 fits 7 bases in the junction. CDR3 sequence: CASSLQQGRGEKLFF. Read as DNA, the sequence is TGTGCCAGCAGTTTACAACAGGGGAGAGGAGAAAAACTGTTTTTT.